Listed here are 24 T cell receptor beta chains from one sample, sequenced in a study of identifying expanded T cells in peripheral blood (dated by TCRdb to the late 2010s). The library came from the immunoSEQ multiplex PCR assay. In its TCRdb copy, this immuneACCESS table keeps in-frame sequences only and misses some clones. Where compared with another copy, unresolved V genes explain less than half of these, and the others have no known cause. The sample data list 100,000 or so clones, and approximately 88% of these were observed just once. 5% to 6.5% of the sample is in the top ten clones. Sequencing was done on a sample of blood. These TCRs come from a person aged 18 to 70 in good health.

This chain uses TRBV14 with TRBJ1-1; D uncertain. The germline V gene encodes CDR1 SGHDN and CDR2 FVKESK. This CDR3 is 14 amino acids long. V was shortened by 4 bases and J by 3 bases, with 12 bases between the two germline ends. The CDR3 loop reads CASSPFLGYTEAFF. The DNA for the CDR3 is TGTGCCAGCAGCCCCTTCTTGGGGTACACTGAAGCTTTCTTT.

The CDR3 sequence: CASSSGGGFAEAFF. CDR3 bases: TGTGCCAGCAGTTCAGGGGGCGGTTTCGCTGAAGCTTTCTTT. V usage is TRBV5-4 and J usage is TRBJ1-1; 8 nucleotides match TRBD1. V lost 5 bases to trimming and J lost 6 bases; unmatched junction nucleotides: 9. The CDR3 length is 14 residues. Germline V CDR1 and CDR2: SGHNT, YYREEE (reference sequence). Combining the CDR3 with reference TRBV5-4 and TRBJ1-1 gives the whole variable domain ETGVTQSPTHLIKTRGQQVTLRCSSQSGHNTVSWYQQALGQGPQFIFQYYREEENGRGNFPPRFSGLQFPNYSSELNVNALELDDSALYLCASSSGGGFAEAFFGQGTRLTVV.

This clone was found a few times. This chain joins TRBV7-2 and TRBJ2-1; 9 positions agree with TRBD1. Trimming removed 1 base from V and 2 bases from J; junction bases left unmatched: 12. The CDR3 totals 19 residues. Per the germline V gene, CDR1 is SGHTA and CDR2 is FQGNSA. DNA for the CDR3: TGTGCCAGCAGCTTAGATAGGGGGACAGGGTCAGTCCCCTACAATGAGCAGTTCTTC. Protein product: CASSLDRGTGSVPYNEQFF.

The rearrangement joins TRBV2 to TRBJ1-1, with 7 nucleotides matching TRBD1. The CDR3 has 12 residues. Unmatched junction bases numbered 5, after V lost 3 bases and J lost 10 bases. Germline lookup yields CDR1 SNHLY and CDR2 FYNNEI. Here the CDR3 reads CASSDLTGPAFF. The CDR3 DNA reads TGTGCCAGCAGTGACCTGACAGGGCCAGCTTTCTTT.

This clone showed up just once. The chain has TRBV2 and TRBJ1-1, with a possible D match to TRBD1 (6 bases). The CDR3 is made up of 14 amino acids. V dropped 6 bases and J dropped 5 bases, with 16 bases sitting between them. The germline CDR1 and CDR2 sequences are SNHLY and FYNNEI. The CDR3 region is CASRHRGLNTEAFF. The CDR3, as DNA: TGTGCCAGCAGACATAGGGGGTTAAATACTGAAGCTTTCTTT. The full variable domain, in which reference TRBV2 and TRBJ1-1 provide the parts outside the CDR3, is EPEVTQTPSHQVTQMGQEVILRCVPISNHLYFYWYRQILGQKVEFLVSFYNNEISEKSEIFDDQFSVERPDGSNFTLKIRSTKLEDSAMYFCASRHRGLNTEAFFGQGTRLTVV.

This chain joins TRBV7-2 and TRBJ2-7; the D gene is possibly TRBD1 (5 bases). V lost 1 base and J lost 2, with 15 bases in between. This CDR3 has 16 amino acids. Germline CDR1 and CDR2: SGHTA and FQGNSA. DNA for the CDR3: TGTGCCAGCAGCTTAGGGGGCAGTGGGAACCCCTACGAGCAGTACTTC. It specifies CASSLGGSGNPYEQYF.

V is TRBV7-3 and J is TRBJ2-2; 9 nucleotides line up with TRBD1. V dropped 4 bases and J dropped 5; count of bases not matched to a gene: 5. This CDR3 is 15 amino acids long. The germline V gene encodes CDR1 SGHTA and CDR2 FQGTGA. This CDR3 is CASSYTGGETGELFF. CDR3 DNA: TGTGCCAGCAGCTACACAGGGGGCGAAACCGGGGAGCTGTTTTTT.

The gene calls are TRBV19 and TRBJ1-3; 7 bases map to TRBD1. Germline CDR1 reads LNHDA; CDR2 reads SQIVND (reference sequence). V shed 5 bases and J 1 base; nucleotides not matched to a gene: 11. The CDR3 is 17 amino acids. CDR3 amino acids: CASSPRTGKGSGNTIYF. The CDR3 bases are TGTGCCAGTAGTCCTCGGACAGGAAAAGGGTCTGGAAACACCATATATTTT.

The chain is built from TRBV7-9 and TRBJ2-5, with D possibly matching TRBD1 (5 bases). The CDR3 has 11 residues. Germline CDR1 SEHNR, CDR2 FQNEAQ (reference sequence). V was cut by 4 bases and J by 9 bases, with 9 bases left in between. The CDR3 loop reads CASSSMGPQYF. The CDR3 DNA reads TGTGCCAGCAGCTCGATGGGGCCCCAGTACTTC.

The rearrangement uses TRBV11-2 and TRBJ1-2; TRBD1 aligns across 9 bases. Germline lookup yields CDR1 SGHAT and CDR2 FQNNGV. J lost 2 bases, V lost 4 bases, and 5 bases had no gene match. The length of the CDR3 is 15 residues. In nucleotides, the CDR3 is TGTGCCAGCAGCTCCAACAGGGGGCCCAACTATGGCTACACCTTC. It translates to CASSSNRGPNYGYTF.

The chain links TRBV2 to TRBJ2-3; 9 bases are shared with TRBD1. CDR1 SNHLY and CDR2 FYNNEI come from the germline V gene. After removal of 8 bases from V and 5 bases from J, the junction contained 8 bases not matched to a gene. CDR3 length: 14 residues. The CDR3 loop is CASEGQGVGDTQYF. The CDR3 nucleotides are TGTGCCAGCGAGGGACAGGGCGTTGGAGATACGCAGTATTTT.

The CDR3 reads CASSVGETQYF. The DNA of the CDR3 is TGCGCCAGCAGTGTTGGAGAGACCCAGTACTTC. The V and J genes are TRBV10-1 and TRBJ2-5; D not certain. CDR3 size: 11 residues. Per germline, CDR1 WNHNN and CDR2 SYGVQD (reference sequence). Trimming took 4 bases from V and 4 from J, leaving 4 bases between them.

The chain recombines TRBV7-9 with TRBJ2-5; D not certain. Germline CDR1 reads SEHNR; CDR2 reads FQNEAQ (reference sequence). Trimming left V 5 bases short and J 5 bases short, with 9 bases between. This CDR3 region has 12 residues. The CDR3 coding sequence is TGTGCCAGCAGCCCGCACCGCGAGACCCAGTACTTC. Translated: CASSPHRETQYF.

V and J are TRBV20-1 and TRBJ1-2; no clear D gene. The V end lost 1 base, the J end lost 3 bases, and 3 bases lay between the germline ends. There are 11 residues in the CDR3. Germline V lookup: CDR1 DFQATT, CDR2 SNEGSKA (reference sequence). The CDR3 sequence: CSARADYGYTF. The CDR3, as DNA: TGCAGTGCTAGAGCGGACTATGGCTACACCTTC.

For the CDR3, the DNA is TGCGCCAGCAGCTTGGGGCGACTAGTGGATGAGCAGTTCTTC. Translated, it gives CASSLGRLVDEQFF. The gene calls are TRBV5-1 and TRBJ2-1; possible D gene TRBD2, 6 bases. Trimming cost V 0 bases and J 8 bases, with 12 bases left between them. CDR3 length: 14 amino acids. Per the germline V gene, CDR1 is SGHRS and CDR2 is YFSETQ. Together with reference TRBV5-1 and TRBJ2-1, the CDR3 gives the full variable domain: KAGVTQTPRYLIKTRGQQVTLSCSPISGHRSVSWYQQTPGQGLQFLFEYFSETQRNKGNFPGRFSGRQFSNSRSEMNVSTLELGDSALYLCASSLGRLVDEQFFGPGTRLTVL.

The chain uses TRBV15 and TRBJ1-5; D unclear. V lost 7 bases to trimming and J lost 3 bases, with 13 bases between them. The CDR3 covers 14 residues. Germline-derived CDR1 and CDR2 are LNHNV and YYDKDF (reference sequence). This CDR3 reads CATNYGSSNQPQHF. The CDR3 nucleotides are TGTGCCACCAATTATGGGTCCTCCAATCAGCCCCAGCATTTT.

The J gene is TRBJ1-1, the V gene TRBV6-6; 8 bases are a match to TRBD1. V lost 4 bases, J lost 6 bases, and 4 bases stayed unmatched. The CDR3 sequence is 13 residues long. Germline assignment: CDR1 MNHNY and CDR2 SVGAGI (reference sequence). The CDR3 DNA reads TGTGCCAGCAGTTTCACACAGGGGGCTGAAGCTTTCTTT. Amino acids: CASSFTQGAEAFF.

Details on this clone: Mismatch with germline at one junction end may stem from a read error. The J gene is TRBJ2-3, the V gene TRBV7-2; 11 bases align to TRBD1. CDR3 length equals 12 residues. Germline V CDR1 and CDR2: SGHTA, FQGNSA. The CDR3 sequence is CASSGTGGPPHF. The CDR3, as DNA: TGTGCCAGCAGCGGGACAGGGGGACCCCCCCATTTT.

The J gene is TRBJ1-2, the V gene TRBV29-1; a possible D gene is TRBD1 (5 bases). Germline V lookup: CDR1 SQVTM, CDR2 ANQGSEA. The ends were cut back, 4 bases at V and 3 bases at J, with 12 bases in the middle. This CDR3 comprises 13 residues. CDR3 bases: TGCAGCGTTGGGGCGGGGGATCACTATGGCTACACCTTC. Its protein product is CSVGAGDHYGYTF.

The chain recombines TRBV9 with TRBJ2-5, with 14 bases identical to TRBD2. The CDR3 length is 17 residues. The trim removed 0 bases at V and 4 bases at J, leaving 5 bases unmatched. Germline V gene data show CDR1 as SGDLS and CDR2 as YYNGEE. This CDR3 reads CASSVGLAGGIIETQYF. The CDR3 coding sequence is TGTGCCAGCAGCGTAGGACTAGCGGGAGGGATAATAGAGACCCAGTACTTC.

This clone was observed once. The CDR3 sequence: CASSPLRARETQYF. In DNA, the CDR3 is TGTGCCAGCAGCCCTTTGAGGGCTAGAGAGACCCAGTACTTC. The rearrangement links TRBV9 to TRBJ2-5; perhaps TRBD2 as D (5 bases). Germline-derived CDR1 and CDR2 are SGDLS and YYNGEE. Trimming pared 4 bases from V and 4 bases from J, leaving 14 bases between. The CDR3 contains 14 residues.

The rearrangement joins TRBV21-1 to TRBJ2-1; the DNA was not compared with TRBD1, the D call given in the table. TRBV21-1 is labeled a pseudogene. The CDR3 runs to 17 residues. The CDR3 sequence is CASSRRVGDRVGNEQFF. The DNA of the CDR3 is TGTGCCAGCAGCAGAAGGGTAGGCGACAGGGTGGGCAATGAGCAGTTCTTC.

The chain couples TRBV30 to TRBJ1-1; 7 bases fit TRBD1. Losses at the gene ends were 2 bases for V and 5 bases for J; bases not matched to a gene: 8. CDR3 length: 14 amino acids. Germline CDR1 GTSNPN, CDR2 SVGIG (reference sequence). The CDR3: CAWSPAGTATEAFF. The CDR3 region has the DNA TGTGCCTGGAGTCCCGCCGGGACAGCAACTGAAGCTTTCTTT.

V is TRBV10-3 and J is TRBJ2-1; D is ambiguous. CDR1 and CDR2 (germline): ENHRY, SYGVKD. Trimming removed 4 bases at V and 10 bases at J, with 8 bases between. This CDR3 is 11 amino acids long. The CDR3 DNA reads TGTGCCATCAGTGGGGGTTGGGAGCAGTTCTTC. It encodes CAISGGWEQFF.